This record covers a single T cell receptor (beta chain). Germline assignment: CDR1 LGHDT and CDR2 YNNKEL (reference sequence). V was trimmed by 0 bases and J by 6 bases, leaving 17 bases between them. The CDR3 is 17 amino acids. The data belong to a study of blood T cell repertoires in COVID-19. Clones were sequenced by immunoSEQ multiplex PCR, and TCRdb holds only the in-frame ones, with some missing. The sample records about 170,000 clones, about 89% being singletons. Self-reported history from a screening survey and questionnaire set each donor's cohort. Cohort 3 recovered donors had two negative PCRs, clearance, or symptom resolution.

The sequence came from a woman aged 18-29 years who had recovered from COVID-19. Material: PBMCs or T cells enriched from blood (not recorded which). V and J are TRBV3-1 (or the pseudogene TRBV3-2) and TRBJ1-4; D is unresolved. CDR3 residues: CASSQDRSTRMHEKLFF. The CDR3 nucleotides are TGTGCCAGCAGCCAAGACCGTAGCACCCGAATGCATGAAAAACTGTTTTTT.